One sample yielded the 23 T cell receptor beta chains listed below, sequenced in a study of T cell responses to AZD1222 COVID-19 vaccine. Assay used: immunoSEQ multiplex PCR; TCRdb lists only in-frame clones, some missing. Among some 180,000 clones listed, 90% were seen once. Sequenced here: peripheral blood, sampled on day 0 of AZD1222 vaccination. The receptor set was obtained from an adult in good health.

This clone was observed once. This chain's CDR3 is CASRTDRITDTQYF. The CDR3 nucleotides are TGTGCCAGCAGGACGGACAGAATCACAGATACGCAGTATTTT. This chain uses TRBV6-5 with TRBJ2-3; tentative D call: TRBD1 (6 bases). Germline CDR1 reads MNHEY; CDR2 reads SVGAGI. V was trimmed by 6 bases and J by 2 bases, leaving 12 bases between them. The CDR3 length is 14 residues.

The chain employs TRBV7-9 and TRBJ2-2, with 7 bases fitting TRBD2. The ends lost 2 bases at V and 1 base at J; junction bases unmatched: 4. The CDR3 length is 16 residues. Looked up from germline, CDR1 is SEHNR and CDR2 is FQNEAQ (reference sequence). In nucleotides, the CDR3 is TGTGCCAGCAGCTTACTCGGACTAGAGAACACCGGGGAGCTGTTTTTT. It encodes CASSLLGLENTGELFF.

This clone was seen once. The chain links TRBV29-1 to TRBJ2-1; D might be TRBD2 (6 bases). CDR3 size: 14 residues. V dropped 6 bases and J dropped 4 bases, with 16 bases sitting between them. Germline CDR1 and CDR2: SQVTM and ANQGSEA. CDR3 in amino acids: CSVLPGVRYNEQFF. The CDR3 DNA sequence: TGCAGCGTCCTACCGGGAGTCAGATACAATGAGCAGTTCTTC.

This clone was seen just once. The rearrangement uses TRBV5-1 and TRBJ2-3; tentative D call: TRBD1 (6 bases). The ends were cut back, 3 bases at V and 3 bases at J, with 8 bases in the middle. The CDR3 covers 13 residues. Per germline, CDR1 SGHRS and CDR2 YFSETQ. CDR3 amino acids: CASSYTGTDTQYF. CDR3 sequence (DNA): TGCGCCAGCAGCTATACAGGGACAGATACGCAGTATTTT.

This chain joins TRBV7-9 and TRBJ1-6; D is unclear. Germline V CDR1 and CDR2: SEHNR, FQNEAQ (reference sequence). The length of the CDR3 is 13 residues. Trimming shortened V by 2 bases and J by 8 bases, and 7 bases separated the two germline ends. The chain's CDR3 is CASSLLYDSPLHF. CDR3 nucleotide sequence: TGTGCCAGCAGCTTATTGTATGATTCACCCCTCCACTTT.

The chain employs TRBV7-2 and TRBJ2-1, with 12 bases identical to TRBD2. The junction had 6 bases not matched to a gene; V was cut back by 4 bases and J by 2 bases. CDR3 length: 17 amino acids. Germline-derived CDR1 and CDR2 are SGHTA and FQGNSA. CDR3 nucleotides: TGTGCCAGCAGCTACAGACTAGCGGGAGTCGCCTACAATGAGCAGTTCTTC. Translated, it gives CASSYRLAGVAYNEQFF.

The V and J genes are TRBV9 and TRBJ2-2; the match to TRBD2 covers 7 bases. Trimming at V came to 4 bases and at J to 6 bases, leaving 15 bases not matched to a gene. CDR1 SGDLS and CDR2 YYNGEE come from the germline V gene. The CDR3 totals 17 residues. The chain's CDR3 is CASSLTASGALAGELFF. The CDR3 DNA sequence: TGTGCCAGCAGCCTAACTGCCAGCGGGGCCTTAGCCGGGGAGCTGTTTTTT.

CDR3 sequence: CASSPGGVEKLFF. The CDR3 DNA sequence: TGTGCCAGCAGCCCCGGGGGGGTCGAAAAACTGTTTTTT. This chain connects TRBV7-9 to TRBJ1-4; D might be TRBD1 (5 bases). Trimming stripped 5 bases from V and 8 bases from J, with 12 bases between. Germline V lookup: CDR1 SEHNR, CDR2 FQNEAQ (reference sequence). The CDR3 spans 13 residues.

The rearrangement joins TRBV28 to TRBJ1-5, with D perhaps TRBD1 (5 bases). V was clipped by 2 bases and J by 6 bases, with 26 bases between them. Germline V gene sequence: CDR1 MDHEN, CDR2 SYDVKM. There are 19 residues in the CDR3. The CDR3 here is CASSLNRASGTLGSQPQHF. The CDR3 DNA sequence: TGTGCCAGCAGTTTAAATCGTGCTTCTGGGACCCTCGGCAGTCAGCCCCAGCATTTT.

The sample holds one count of this clone. V and J are TRBV29-1 and TRBJ2-7; 10 bases agree with TRBD1. CDR1 SQVTM and CDR2 ANQGSEA come from the germline V gene. The CDR3 loop spans 13 amino acids. V dropped 6 bases and J dropped 3; count of bases not matched to a gene: 5. CDR3 in amino acids: CSVRQGANYEQYF. CDR3 in DNA: TGCAGCGTGAGACAGGGGGCGAACTACGAGCAGTACTTC.

This sequence joins TRBV5-1 and TRBJ2-7; D gene ambiguous. Germline V lookup: CDR1 SGHRS, CDR2 YFSETQ. CDR3 length: 12 residues. Trimming removed 5 bases at V and 3 bases at J, with 9 bases between. In DNA, the CDR3 is TGCGCCAGCAGGGAAGGATTCTACGAGCAGTACTTC. Its protein is CASREGFYEQYF.

The chain joins TRBV9 to TRBJ1-3, with unresolved D. The CDR3 length is 14 residues. The V and J ends lost 0 bases and 3 bases respectively, with 7 bases between them. Germline lookup yields CDR1 SGDLS and CDR2 YYNGEE. The CDR3 loop reads CASSVEVNGNTIYF. In nucleotides, the CDR3 is TGTGCCAGCAGCGTAGAAGTAAATGGAAACACCATATATTTT.

Points on this clone: This sample includes further DNA sequences coding for the same CDR3. This sequence joins TRBV12-3 or TRBV12-4 and TRBJ1-5, with unresolved D. Trimming removed 0 bases at V and 3 bases at J, with 3 bases between. The CDR3 sequence is 13 residues long. CDR3 sequence reads: CASSLAVNQPQHF. For the CDR3, the DNA is TGTGCCAGCAGTTTAGCGGTCAATCAGCCCCAGCATTTT.

J is TRBJ1-3 and V is TRBV11-2, with unresolved D. This CDR3 is built from 13 residues. V lost 5 bases and J lost 4, with 9 bases in between. Germline V gives CDR1 SGHAT, CDR2 FQNNGV. CDR3 protein: CASSLLSGNTIYF. The CDR3 DNA follows: TGTGCCAGCAGCCTTCTATCCGGAAACACCATATATTTT.

The chain recombines TRBV6-5 with TRBJ2-7; possible D gene TRBD2, 7 bases. The CDR3 runs to 15 residues. V gave up 7 bases and J gave up 0 bases, with 16 bases separating them. CDR1 is MNHEY and CDR2 is SVGAGI in the germline V gene. The CDR3 spells CASTYRERDSYEQYF. As DNA, the CDR3 is TGTGCCAGCACCTACAGGGAGCGGGACTCCTACGAGCAGTACTTC.

This chain uses TRBV10-2 with TRBJ2-3, with 7 bases matching TRBD2. The CDR3 is 13 residues long. V lost 6 bases, J lost 5 bases, and 5 bases stayed unmatched. Per germline, CDR1 WSHSY and CDR2 SAAADI. CDR3 nucleotide sequence: TGCGCCAGCAGCGCGTGGGAGGGAGATACGCAGTATTTT. Protein sequence: CASSAWEGDTQYF.

The rearrangement joins TRBV10-3 to TRBJ2-1, with 14 bases aligning to TRBD2. Germline values: CDR1 ENHRY, CDR2 SYGVKD. This CDR3 contains 17 residues. The ends lost 4 bases at V and 3 bases at J; junction bases unmatched: 5. CDR3 bases: TGTGCCATCAGTGGACACGGGACTAGCGGGAGCTACAATGAGCAGTTCTTC. Translation gives CAISGHGTSGSYNEQFF.

CDR3 nucleotide sequence: TGTGCCAGCTCACCACCGTGGCAGGGGAGCACAGATACGCAGTATTTT. This encodes CASSPPWQGSTDTQYF. This sequence joins TRBV18 and TRBJ2-3, with D perhaps TRBD1 (6 bases). The germline V gene has CDR1 KGHSH and CDR2 LQKENI. V lost 0 bases, J lost 0 bases, and 10 bases lay in between. The CDR3 sequence is 16 residues long.

This clone has a single count. The rearrangement joins TRBV5-1 to TRBJ2-5, with a tentative D call TRBD1 (6 bases). Per the germline V gene, CDR1 is SGHRS and CDR2 is YFSETQ. This CDR3 is built from 14 residues. The V and J ends lost 1 base and 4 bases respectively, with 11 bases between them. CDR3 coding DNA: TGCGCCAGCAGCTTGACAGGGACCGGAGAGACCCAGTACTTC. It encodes CASSLTGTGETQYF.

The chain couples TRBV5-4 to TRBJ1-3; D might be TRBD1 (5 bases). This CDR3 spans 14 amino acids. V lost 6 bases, J lost 0 bases, and 10 bases lay in between. Per the germline V gene, CDR1 is SGHNT and CDR2 is YYREEE (reference sequence). CDR3 sequence (DNA): TGTGCCAGCAAGAGAGGGGACTCTGGAAACACCATATATTTT. Protein product: CASKRGDSGNTIYF.

In regard to this clone: Other DNA sequences in the sample encode the same CDR3. The V and J genes are TRBV28 and TRBJ1-2; 7 nucleotides align to TRBD1. The CDR3 extends over 13 amino acids. Per the germline V gene, CDR1 is MDHEN and CDR2 is SYDVKM. V shed 4 bases and J 3 bases; nucleotides not matched to a gene: 2. The CDR3 is CASSSGQDYGYTF. In DNA form, the CDR3 reads TGTGCCAGCAGTTCCGGACAGGACTATGGCTACACCTTC.

This clone was seen a single time. CDR3 sequence: CAWSQTGEAFF. CDR3 DNA: TGTGCCTGGAGCCAAACAGGTGAAGCTTTCTTT. This sequence joins TRBV30 and TRBJ1-1, with a weak D call TRBD1 (5 bases). Trimming shortened V by 3 bases and J by 7 bases, and 9 bases separated the two germline ends. This CDR3 spans 11 amino acids. The V gene's germline CDR1 is GTSNPN and CDR2 SVGIG (reference sequence).

This clone was found once. This chain connects TRBV12-3 or TRBV12-4 to TRBJ2-7; D unclear. The V end lost 3 bases, the J end lost 10 bases, and 10 bases lay between the germline ends. The CDR3 is 11 residues long. For the CDR3, the DNA is TGTGCCAGCAGTTTGGCCTTGGACCAGTACTTC. Its translation: CASSLALDQYF.